This section outlines one T cell receptor (beta chain) sequence together with its context. This record comes from a study of shared clonotypes between healthy human individuals. Trimming removed 4 bases from V and 2 bases from J, with 12 bases in between. Germline CDR1 is SGHRS and CDR2 is YFSETQ. This CDR3 contains 14 residues. Repertoires were generated with immunoSEQ multiplex PCR, while TCRdb's copy carries only in-frame clones and drops some. The data contain approximately 2.3 million clones, 93% of them singletons. This sequence was found in a man younger than 35 in good health. Some clones in this sample may be carry-over from other donors' samples. V and J are TRBV5-1 and TRBJ1-2; tentative D call: TRBD1 (5 bases). Sequenced sample: naive CD4+ T cells from PBMCs. Subset given: CD45RA+ positively selected. The DNA for the CDR3 is TGCGCCAGCAGCACCACGGGACGGAACTATGGCTACACCTTC. It codes for CASSTTGRNYGYTF. The full variable domain, completed using reference TRBV5-1 and TRBJ1-2, is KAGVTQTPRYLIKTRGQQVTLSCSPISGHRSVSWYQQTPGQGLQFLFEYFSETQRNKGNFPGRFSGRQFSNSRSEMNVSTLELGDSALYLCASSTTGRNYGYTFGSGTRLTVV.